Shown below are 18 T cell receptor beta chains from a single sample sequenced in a study of breast tumors, draining lymph nodes, adjacent tissues. TCRdb analysed the multiplex PCR reads with MiXCR anew, one entry per CDR3 protein. Here the sample spans over 200,000 distinct CDR3 sequences, about 30% being singletons. The lymph nodes were axillary draining lymph nodes from breast cancer patients. Sequencing was done on a sample of axillary lymph node tissue. These receptors originate from a female donor with breast cancer. Some clones in this sample may be carry-over from other donors' samples.

The chain carries TRBV29-1 and TRBJ1-6; D remains unclear. The V and J ends lost 8 bases and 7 bases respectively, with 6 bases between them. This CDR3 region has 10 residues. Germline lookup yields CDR1 SQVTM and CDR2 ANQGSEA. Written as DNA, the CDR3 is TGCAGCTTGGGGAATTCACCCCTCCACTTT. As protein: CSLGNSPLHF. The complete variable domain, with remaining parts taken from reference TRBV29-1 and TRBJ1-6, reads SAVISQKPSRDICQRGTSLTIQCQVDSQVTMMFWYRQQPGQSLTLIATANQGSEATYESGFVIDKFPISRPNLTFSTLTVSNMSPEDSSIYLCSLGNSPLHFGNGTRLTVT.

J is TRBJ1-5 and V is TRBV2, with a tentative D call TRBD1 (5 bases). Deletions cut 4 bases from V and 4 bases from J, with 14 bases between. The CDR3 is 15 residues long. From germline, CDR1 is SNHLY and CDR2 FYNNEI. The CDR3 protein is CASSASREGNQPQHF. In DNA form, the CDR3 reads TGTGCCAGCAGTGCCAGTCGGGAGGGGAATCAGCCCCAGCATTTT.

This clonotype was observed many times. The genes are TRBV7-8 and TRBJ1-2; possible D gene TRBD1, 6 bases. V lost 5 bases to trimming and J lost 5 bases, with 9 bases between them. Looked up from germline, CDR1 is SGHVS and CDR2 is FQNEAQ. This CDR3 has 12 amino acids. CDR3 bases: TGTGCCAGCAGCGGGGGGGCGTATGGCTACACCTTC. Amino acids: CASSGGAYGYTF.

This chain connects TRBV4-2 to TRBJ2-3, with 10 bases matching TRBD2. V was pared by 1 base and J by 1 base, with 8 bases of the junction left unmatched. In germline, CDR1 is LGHNA, CDR2 YNFKEQ. There are 18 residues in the CDR3. For the CDR3, the DNA is TGTGCCAGCAGCCAAGGGTCCTTAGCGGGAGGCGGCACAGATACGCAGTATTTT. Its protein is CASSQGSLAGGGTDTQYF.

The sample holds many counts of this clonotype. V is TRBV7-8 and J is TRBJ1-2; D not certain. In germline, CDR1 is SGHVS, CDR2 FQNEAQ. The CDR3 has 14 residues. Trimming stripped 0 bases from V and 4 bases from J, with 9 bases between. The CDR3 protein is CASSLAEGVYGYTF. The CDR3 DNA reads as TGTGCCAGCAGCTTAGCGGAAGGTGTCTATGGCTACACCTTC.

This clonotype has a count of ten or more. V gene TRBV14 combines with J gene TRBJ2-7, with D possibly called TRBD1 or TRBD2 (5 bases each). V lost 1 base to trimming and J lost 10 bases, with 20 bases between them. The CDR3 totals 15 residues. Germline V gives CDR1 SGHDN, CDR2 FVKESK. The DNA of the CDR3 is TGTGCCAGCAGCCAAGTAGAGGTACTAAGTGGGGGACAGTACTTC. Translated, it gives CASSQVEVLSGGQYF.

Concerning this clonotype: At one end the junction does not follow the germline gene, possibly because of a read error. This chain joins TRBV20-1 and TRBJ1-2, with no clear D. The CDR3 has 16 amino acids. Per germline, CDR1 DFQATT and CDR2 SNEGSKA (reference sequence). The DNA for the CDR3 is TGCAGTGCCAGAGACTTCGGTCGCCCGAGCCTCGGTGGCTACACCTTC. It encodes CSARDFGRPSLGGYTF.

The gene calls are TRBV5-4 and TRBJ2-5, with 11 bases identical to TRBD1. Germline V gene lookup returns CDR1 SGHNT and CDR2 YYREEE (reference sequence). The CDR3 runs 21 residues. V lost 6 bases and J lost 2; bases outside the gene matches: 24. This CDR3 is CASTFTGPFLGDRGGQETQYF. CDR3 sequence (DNA): TGTGCCAGCACCTTTACGGGACCATTCCTTGGGGACAGGGGGGGGCAAGAGACCCAGTACTTC. Using reference TRBV5-4 and TRBJ2-5 for the parts outside the CDR3, the full variable domain is ETGVTQSPTHLIKTRGQQVTLRCSSQSGHNTVSWYQQALGQGPQFIFQYYREEENGRGNFPPRFSGLQFPNYSSELNVNALELDDSALYLCASTFTGPFLGDRGGQETQYFGPGTRLLVL.

This clonotype was recorded at least ten times. The rearrangement links TRBV4-1 to TRBJ2-7; the match to TRBD2 covers 8 bases. The length of the CDR3 is 15 residues. Germline loops: CDR1 MGHRA, CDR2 YSYEKL. The junction had 4 bases not matched to a gene; V was cut back by 1 base and J by 2 bases. The CDR3, as DNA: TGCGCCAGCAGCCAAGGGCAACTAGCGGCCTACGAGCAGTACTTC. It codes for CASSQGQLAAYEQYF.

The CDR3 spells CASSQDRNSPLHF. CDR3 DNA: TGTGCCAGCAGCCAAGACAGGAATTCACCCCTCCACTTT. The gene calls are TRBV4-2 and TRBJ1-6; D gene uncertain. The length of the CDR3 is 13 residues. Germline CDR1 is LGHNA and CDR2 is YNFKEQ. V dropped 0 bases and J dropped 7 bases, with 4 bases sitting between them.

J is TRBJ1-4 and V is TRBV12-3 or TRBV12-4; TRBD1 might be the D (5 bases). The V end was cut by 7 bases, the J end by 14 bases, with 29 bases between. This CDR3 is built from 16 residues. The CDR3 protein is CASTTGGRAGAGKLFF. CDR3 in DNA: TGTGCCAGCACTACAGGCGGGAGGGCCGGGGCCGGGAAGCTGTTTTTT.

V usage is TRBV20-1 and J usage is TRBJ2-5; 13 nucleotides line up with TRBD2. Germline values: CDR1 DFQATT, CDR2 SNEGSKA (reference sequence). J lost 10 bases, V lost 5 bases, and 25 bases had no gene match. This CDR3 is 19 amino acids long. CDR3 in amino acids: CSAPNTGTSGDPSGDGQYF. CDR3 nucleotides: TGCAGTGCTCCCAACACCGGGACTAGCGGGGACCCCTCAGGAGACGGCCAGTACTTC.

The table lists this clonotype with many counts. This chain links TRBV19 with TRBJ2-6, with TRBD1 matching 7 bases. Germline-derived CDR1 and CDR2 are LNHDA and SQIVND (reference sequence). The CDR3 contains 18 residues. The V and J ends lost 6 bases and 0 bases, in that order; junction bases with no gene match: 11. CDR3: CASRILPGQSSGANVLTF. CDR3 DNA: TGTGCCAGTAGAATCCTGCCGGGACAGAGCTCTGGGGCCAACGTCCTGACTTTC. Variable domain in full (rest from reference TRBV19 and TRBJ2-6): DGGITQSPKYLFRKEGQNVTLSCEQNLNHDAMYWYRQDPGQGLRLIYYSQIVNDFQKGDIAEGYSVSREKKESFPLTVTSAQKNPTAFYLCASRILPGQSSGANVLTFGAGSRLTVL.

The sample holds a few counts of this clonotype. This chain connects TRBV27 to TRBJ2-3; maybe TRBD1 (6 bases). This CDR3 spans 14 amino acids. V lost 4 bases, J lost 11 bases, and 19 bases lay in between. Germline-derived CDR1 and CDR2 are MNHEY and SMNVEV (reference sequence). CDR3 amino acids: CASSSQGSPGRQYF. CDR3 nucleotide sequence: TGTGCCAGCAGTTCCCAGGGGAGTCCAGGACGGCAGTATTTT.

The chain carries TRBV2 and TRBJ1-5; D is perhaps TRBD1 (6 bases). V gave up 6 bases and J gave up 0 bases, with 24 bases separating them. This CDR3 is 19 amino acids long. The V gene's germline CDR1 is SNHLY and CDR2 FYNNEI. CDR3 in amino acids: CASRQQGSGAGYSNQPQHF. The CDR3 DNA is TGTGCCAGCAGGCAACAGGGATCGGGGGCAGGATATAGCAATCAGCCCCAGCATTTT.

This clonotype was seen many times. This chain uses TRBV7-6 with TRBJ2-5, with D unresolved. Germline V gene lookup returns CDR1 SGHVS and CDR2 FNYEAQ. Trimming left V 2 bases short and J 5 bases short, with 9 bases between. The CDR3 spans 13 residues. As DNA, the CDR3 is TGTGCCAGCAGCTTAAATATTGGGGAGACCCAGTACTTC. This gives the protein CASSLNIGETQYF.

In this sample, this clonotype turned up many times. The CDR3 DNA reads as TGCAGCGTTAGCTGGGGTAAAGGGTCAGATACGCAGTATTTT. It yields the protein CSVSWGKGSDTQYF. The J gene is TRBJ2-3, the V gene TRBV29-1; D remains ambiguous. The V gene's germline CDR1 is SQVTM and CDR2 ANQGSEA. Between the trimmed V and J ends, which lost 5 bases and 4 bases, there was a span of 16 bases. This CDR3 region has 14 residues.

This clonotype came up once. The J gene is TRBJ2-7, the V gene TRBV14; TRBD2 aligns across 9 bases. V shed 3 bases, J shed 2 bases, and the junction held 2 bases outside the gene matches. The V gene's germline CDR1 is SGHDN and CDR2 FVKESK. The CDR3 is made up of 14 amino acids. CDR3 DNA: TGTGCCAGCAGCCAGCTAGCGGGGACCTACGAGCAGTACTTC. Translation: CASSQLAGTYEQYF.